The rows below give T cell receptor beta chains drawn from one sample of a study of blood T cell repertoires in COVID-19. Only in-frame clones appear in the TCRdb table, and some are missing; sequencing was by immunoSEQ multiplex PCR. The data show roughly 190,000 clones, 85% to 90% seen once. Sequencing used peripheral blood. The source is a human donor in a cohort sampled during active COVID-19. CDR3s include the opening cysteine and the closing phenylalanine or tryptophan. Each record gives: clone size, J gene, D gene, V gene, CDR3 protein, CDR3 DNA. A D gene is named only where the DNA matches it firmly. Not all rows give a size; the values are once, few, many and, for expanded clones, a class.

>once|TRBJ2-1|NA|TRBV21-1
CASRTGNNEQFF
TGTGCCAGCCGGACAGGAAACAATGAGCAGTTCTTC
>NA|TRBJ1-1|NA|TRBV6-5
CASTSDRVNTEAFF
TGTGCCAGCACCTCAGACAGAGTGAACACTGAAGCTTTCTTT
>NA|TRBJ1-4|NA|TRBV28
CASGGFWANEKLFF
TGTGCCAGCGGGGGCTTTTGGGCTAATGAAAAACTGTTTTTT
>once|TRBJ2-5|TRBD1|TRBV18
CASSPRGQGFQETQYF
TGTGCCAGCTCACCACGGGGACAGGGGTTTCAAGAGACCCAGTACTTC
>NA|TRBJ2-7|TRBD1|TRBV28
CASSATGTGTTYEQYF
TGTGCCAGCAGTGCAACCGGGACAGGGACTACCTACGAGCAGTACTTC
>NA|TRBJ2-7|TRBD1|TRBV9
CASSPGQATGRSYEQYF
TGTGCCAGCAGCCCGGGACAGGCAACGGGAAGGTCCTACGAGCAGTACTTC
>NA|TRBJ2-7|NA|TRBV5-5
CASSPGLIYEQYF
TGTGCCAGCAGCCCAGGACTGATCTACGAGCAGTACTTC
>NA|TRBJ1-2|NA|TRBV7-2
CASLRVEAINYGYTF
TGTGCCAGCCTCAGAGTTGAGGCGATAAACTATGGCTACACCTTC
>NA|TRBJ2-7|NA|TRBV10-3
CAISGIGQGGSYEQYF
TGTGCCATCAGTGGAATCGGGCAGGGTGGCTCCTACGAGCAGTACTTC
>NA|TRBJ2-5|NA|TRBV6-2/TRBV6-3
CASSSKGLPQETQYF
TGTGCCAGCAGTTCTAAGGGACTTCCCCAAGAGACCCAGTACTTC
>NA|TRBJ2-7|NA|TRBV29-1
CSVTGGLNEQYF
TGCAGCGTGACAGGTGGATTGAACGAGCAGTACTTC
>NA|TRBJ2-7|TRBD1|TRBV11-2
CAREVVDRGDEQYF
TGTGCCAGGGAGGTGGTGGACAGGGGGGACGAGCAGTACTTC
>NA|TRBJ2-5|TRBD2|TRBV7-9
CASSGSGGGETQYF
TGTGCCAGCAGCGGTAGCGGGGGGGGAGAGACCCAGTACTTC
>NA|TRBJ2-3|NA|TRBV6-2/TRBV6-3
CASSLSTDTQYF
TGTGCCAGCAGTCTCAGCACAGATACGCAGTATTTT
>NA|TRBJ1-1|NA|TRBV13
CASSFDMNTEAFF
TGTGCCAGCAGCTTTGACATGAACACTGAAGCTTTCTTT
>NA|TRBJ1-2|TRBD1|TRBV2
CASSGTDNYGYTF
TGTGCCAGCAGCGGGACAGATAACTATGGCTACACCTTC
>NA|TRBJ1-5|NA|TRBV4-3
CASSQDLVSNQPQHF
TGCGCCAGCAGCCAAGATCTAGTTAGCAATCAGCCCCAGCATTTT
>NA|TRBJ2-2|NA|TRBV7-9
CASSLLRSGNTGELFF
TGTGCCAGCAGCTTGTTGCGGTCCGGGAACACCGGGGAGCTGTTTTTT
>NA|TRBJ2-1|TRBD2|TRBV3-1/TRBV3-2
CASSPRLAGGPSYNEQFF
TGTGCCAGCAGCCCACGACTAGCGGGGGGGCCCTCCTACAATGAGCAGTTCTTC
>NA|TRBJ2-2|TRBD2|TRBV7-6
CASSLGGLAVGELFF
TGTGCCAGCAGCTTAGGGGGACTAGCAGTCGGGGAGCTGTTTTTT
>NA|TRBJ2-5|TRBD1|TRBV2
CASTRDRGHETQYF
TGTGCCAGTACCCGGGACAGGGGGCACGAGACCCAGTACTTC
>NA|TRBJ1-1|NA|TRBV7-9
CASSLGGVMNTEAFF
TGTGCCAGCAGCTTGGGGGGAGTGATGAACACTGAAGCTTTCTTT
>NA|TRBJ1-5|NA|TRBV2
CASSEWDTTYQPQHF
TGTGCCAGCAGTGAATGGGACACTACTTATCAGCCCCAGCATTTT
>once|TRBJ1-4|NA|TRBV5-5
CASSLSIVATNEKLFF
TGTGCCAGCAGCTTGTCTATAGTTGCAACTAATGAAAAACTGTTTTTT
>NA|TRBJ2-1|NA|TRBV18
CASSQGVPNEQFF
TGTGCCAGCTCACAAGGGGTCCCTAATGAGCAGTTCTTC
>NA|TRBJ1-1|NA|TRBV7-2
CASSLDRYEAFF
TGTGCCAGCAGCTTAGATAGATATGAAGCTTTCTTT
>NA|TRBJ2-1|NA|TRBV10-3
CAISAGDEQFF
TGTGCCATCAGTGCGGGGGATGAGCAGTTCTTC
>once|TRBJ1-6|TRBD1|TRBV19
CASSIPTGTGTSPLHF
TGTGCCAGTAGTATACCGACGGGGACAGGGACTTCACCCCTCCACTTT
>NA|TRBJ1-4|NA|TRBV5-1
CASSFDRLRLFF
TGCGCCAGCAGCTTTGATCGGTTGCGGCTGTTTTTT
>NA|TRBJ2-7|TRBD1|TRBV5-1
CASSPTGQGYEQYF
TGCGCCAGCAGCCCGACGGGACAGGGGTACGAGCAGTACTTC
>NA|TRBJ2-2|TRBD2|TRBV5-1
CASSLLRGRLAANTGELFF
TGCGCCAGCAGCTTGTTGCGCGGACGACTAGCGGCGAACACCGGGGAGCTGTTTTTT
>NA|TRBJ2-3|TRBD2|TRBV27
CASSSPWEGLAEPSTDTQYF
TGTGCCAGCAGTTCCCCCTGGGAGGGACTAGCGGAGCCCTCCACAGATACGCAGTATTTT
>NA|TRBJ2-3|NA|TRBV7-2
CASSPQGGRPDTQYF
TGTGCCAGCAGCCCGCAGGGGGGTCGGCCAGATACGCAGTATTTT
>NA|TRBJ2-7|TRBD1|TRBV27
CASSPYEGQGYYEQYF
TGTGCCAGCAGTCCATACGAGGGACAGGGGTACTACGAGCAGTACTTC
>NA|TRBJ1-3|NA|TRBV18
CASSPPSSTFLTGVGSGNTIYF
TGTGCCAGCTCACCACCGTCGTCGACATTCCTAACGGGGGTAGGCTCTGGAAACACCATATATTTT
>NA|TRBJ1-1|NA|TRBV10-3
CAISETGSEAFF
TGTGCCATCAGTGAGACAGGGTCTGAAGCTTTCTTT
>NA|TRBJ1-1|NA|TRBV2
CASTREGIPEAFF
TGTGCCAGCACCAGGGAGGGTATCCCTGAAGCTTTCTTT
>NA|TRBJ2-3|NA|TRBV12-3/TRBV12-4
CASSLREDTQYF
TGTGCCAGCAGTTTGAGGGAAGATACGCAGTATTTT
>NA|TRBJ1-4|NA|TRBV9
CASSHGRRGSEKLFF
TGTGCCAGCAGCCATGGACGGCGGGGGAGCGAAAAACTGTTTTTT